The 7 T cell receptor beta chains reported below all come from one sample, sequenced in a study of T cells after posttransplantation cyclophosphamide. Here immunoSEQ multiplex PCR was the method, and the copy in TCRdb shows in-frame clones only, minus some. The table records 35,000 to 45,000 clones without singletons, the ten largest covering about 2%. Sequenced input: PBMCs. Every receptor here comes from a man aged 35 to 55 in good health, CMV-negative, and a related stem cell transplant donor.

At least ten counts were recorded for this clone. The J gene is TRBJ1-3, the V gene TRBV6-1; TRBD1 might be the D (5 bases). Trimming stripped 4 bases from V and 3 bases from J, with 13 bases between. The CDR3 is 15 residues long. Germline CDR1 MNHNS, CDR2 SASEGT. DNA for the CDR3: TGTGCCAGCAGTGGGGGCCACTCCCTTGGAAACACCATATATTTT. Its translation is CASSGGHSLGNTIYF.

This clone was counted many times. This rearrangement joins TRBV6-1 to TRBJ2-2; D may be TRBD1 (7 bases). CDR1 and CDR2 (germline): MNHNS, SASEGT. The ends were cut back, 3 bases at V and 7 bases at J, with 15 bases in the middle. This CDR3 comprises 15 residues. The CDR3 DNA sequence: TGTGCCAGCAGTGACCCCCGCCAGGGGGGCGGGGAGCTGTTTTTT. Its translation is CASSDPRQGGGELFF.

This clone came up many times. CDR3 nucleotides: TGTGCCAGCAGCTTGAACAGAATGAACACTGAAGCTTTCTTT. Translation: CASSLNRMNTEAFF. The chain combines TRBV5-6 with TRBJ1-1; no definite D call. The CDR3 has 14 amino acids. Germline values: CDR1 SGHDT, CDR2 YYEEEE. V dropped 1 base and J dropped 0 bases, with 7 bases sitting between them. Full variable domain (outside the CDR3, taken from reference TRBV5-6 and TRBJ1-1): DAGVTQSPTHLIKTRGQQVTLRCSPKSGHDTVSWYQQALGQGPQFIFQYYEEEERQRGNFPDRFSGHQFPNYSSELNVNALLLGDSALYLCASSLNRMNTEAFFGQGTRLTVV.

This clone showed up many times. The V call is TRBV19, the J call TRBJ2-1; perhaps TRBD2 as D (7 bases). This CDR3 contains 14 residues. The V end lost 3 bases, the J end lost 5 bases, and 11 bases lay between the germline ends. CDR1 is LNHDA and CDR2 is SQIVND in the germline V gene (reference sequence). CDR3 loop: CASSMGGQNNEQFF. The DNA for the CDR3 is TGTGCCAGTAGTATGGGGGGGCAAAACAATGAGCAGTTCTTC.

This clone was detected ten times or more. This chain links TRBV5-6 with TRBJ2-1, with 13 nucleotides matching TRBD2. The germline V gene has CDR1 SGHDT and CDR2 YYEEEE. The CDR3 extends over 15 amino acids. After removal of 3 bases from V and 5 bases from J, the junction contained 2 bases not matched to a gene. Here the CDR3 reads CASSSGTSGDNEQFF. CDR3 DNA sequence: TGTGCCAGCAGCTCCGGGACTAGCGGGGACAATGAGCAGTTCTTC.

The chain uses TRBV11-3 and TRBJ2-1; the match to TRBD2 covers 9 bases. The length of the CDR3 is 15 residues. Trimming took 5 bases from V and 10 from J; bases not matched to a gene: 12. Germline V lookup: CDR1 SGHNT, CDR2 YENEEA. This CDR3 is CASSHSGGPRGEQFF. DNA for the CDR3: TGTGCCAGCAGCCATAGCGGGGGCCCTAGAGGGGAGCAGTTCTTC.

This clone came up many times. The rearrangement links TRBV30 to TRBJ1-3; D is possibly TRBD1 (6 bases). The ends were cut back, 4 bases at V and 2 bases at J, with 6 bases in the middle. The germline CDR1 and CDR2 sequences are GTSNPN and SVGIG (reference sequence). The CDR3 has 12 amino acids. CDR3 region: CAWKGAGNTIYF. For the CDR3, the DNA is TGTGCCTGGAAGGGGGCTGGAAACACCATATATTTT.